This T cell receptor (beta chain) appears in the sequencing data of a study of cytomegalovirus exposure and HLA in healthy donors. Across the whole study: Unique TCR beta sequences numbering 120 million or so came from 150 million to 200 million T cells in an earlier analysis.

Concerning this clone itself: Its antigen is unidentified.

Trimming stripped 4 bases from V and 8 bases from J, with 21 bases between. The CDR3 contains 16 residues. Germline V lookup: CDR1 SGHRS, CDR2 YFSETQ. The PCR used 60 Vbeta and 13 Jbeta primers. Produced via immunoSEQ multiplex PCR; TCRdb's table is partial and in-frame only. The sample carries 100,000 to 150,000 clones, 78% recorded once. Study results and limitations: The investigators catalogued 164 TCR beta chains as cytomegalovirus-associated.

The source material was PBMCs. The chain couples TRBV5-1 to TRBJ2-2, with D possibly TRBD2 on 6 matching bases. This TCR was recovered from a man aged 30 to 45 in good health and CMV-seropositive. CDR3 loop: CASSEAGTPIEGELFF. The CDR3 nucleotides read TGCGCCAGCAGCGAGGCCGGGACTCCAATAGAAGGGGAGCTGTTTTTT.